The subject of this entry is one T cell receptor beta chain. There is no known antigen for this receptor. No per-base quality is available; no much larger clone lies one base away. The data were taken from a study of cytomegalovirus exposure and HLA in healthy donors (dated by TCRdb to between 2016 and 2019). About the full investigation: A later analysis indicated that the 130 or so validation repertoires were generated on the platform also employed for the 670 or so repertoires of the first cohort. The study was designed to test whether signatures of past pathogen exposure could be identified by cataloging public T cell receptors. Along with the approximately 600-subject first cohort, a separate validation cohort of 120 different subjects was used. High-throughput TCR immunosequencing, statistical association of individual TCRs with disease status, and machine learning were combined to predict cytomegalovirus infection status.

Library preparation was by the immunoSEQ multiplex PCR assay. The original pipeline was this. A statistical classification framework was developed to diagnose cytomegalovirus status using the catalog of TCR beta chain sequences. The table was pulled from immuneACCESS by TCRdb, which kept in-frame rearrangements only. Such tables lose some clones; where checked, under half of the loss comes from unresolved V genes, and the rest has no known cause. The DNA was the basis for D and trimming; V, J and clone size are from that table. The sample data list approximately 200,000 clones, and around 84% of these were observed just once. The ten largest clones take up more than 6.5% of the sample. What the authors observed across the whole study: Three of the identified cytomegalovirus-associated TCR beta chains were confirmed in vitro to be specific for cytomegalovirus antigens. The validation cohort had no HLA typing available for a later analysis, so co-occurrence within that cohort was assessed over all 110 or so repertoires. Of the cluster scores, roughly 95% were above 0 in a later analysis, which found that TCRs clustered in the first cohort also tended to co-occur in the 95 to 150 validation repertoires. The authors suggested that the approach could potentially be extended to other disease states and immunological phenotypes. In both the original and validation cohorts, the classifier was reported to diagnose cytomegalovirus status with high specificity and sensitivity. The study listed 164 TCR beta chains as associated with cytomegalovirus. Across donors, most TCR sequences were observed very rarely, whereas some public TCRs were present in many individuals.

Donors formed part of the validation cohort, which comprised over a hundred subjects and was distinct from the first cohort of 690 or so subjects. The CDR3 starts with the cysteine, ends with the phenylalanine, and has 14 residues. Left in the record is the CDR3 DNA by itself, 42 bases read in frame from the first base. From a lookup of the germline V gene, CDR1 and CDR2 are SGDLS and YYNGEE. From V the trimming removes 3 bases and from J it removes 5 bases, while the gene matches leave 5 bases of the junction unaccounted for. The receptor was isolated from a man aged 18 to 29 in good health and CMV-seropositive. The sequence joins TRBV9 to TRBJ1-5; TRBD1 agrees with 7 junctional bases. The sequenced sample was PBMCs. The base sequence is TGTGCCAGCAGCGAGACAGGGAACTATCAGCCCCAGCATTTT. This codes for CASSETGNYQPQHF.